This T cell receptor (beta chain) was profiled in a study of identical twins. The CDR3 is 15 residues long. The V gene lost 3 bases and the J gene lost 2 bases, with 11 bases spanning the gap. The germline V gene encodes CDR1 MNHEY and CDR2 SMNVEV (reference sequence). MiXCR was run by TCRdb on the 5' RACE reads, yielding one entry per CDR3 protein. This sample has approximately 530,000 distinct CDR3 sequences, with around 20% found just once. The same data also contributed to another study, on yellow fever vaccine responses in identical twins.

The V and J genes are TRBV27 and TRBJ2-1; D is unclear. The sequenced sample was CD4+ T cells sorted from blood. This TCR derives from a woman aged 18-29 years in good health. The CDR3 here is CASSLWLSPYNEQFF. DNA of the CDR3: TGTGCCAGCAGTTTGTGGCTTAGTCCCTACAATGAGCAGTTCTTC.